The 2 T cell receptor beta chains presented below share a single source sample, sequenced in a study of tumor-infiltrating lymphocytes in primary liver carcinoma. Starting material for RNA and DNA co-extraction consisted of roughly 19-31 mg of unsorted bulk tissue. cDNA specific to TCR beta was made from 450 to 500 ng of total RNA, with a constant-region primer employed for priming. ARM-PCR was slightly modified, and three nested multiplex PCR rounds with it gave rise to the TCR beta libraries. TRBV1-TRBV30 forward primers and a C-beta reverse primer were used in the first two PCR rounds, which each ran for nine to ten cycles. TCRdb re-analysed the multiplex PCR reads in MiXCR, keeping a single row per CDR3 protein. The profile covers 100,000 to 120,000 distinct CDR3 sequences, with roughly 80% appearing a single time and 15% to 25% taken by the ten largest. Sequenced material: liver tumor tissue from sampling region 3. The subset was: tumor region T3, left-lateral pole. All receptors come from a man in his forties with primary liver carcinoma and hepatitis B virus infection.

This clonotype was detected only once. This is likely a read error, given that the CDR3 carries no conserved phenylalanine or tryptophan at its end. V and J are TRBV13 and TRBJ2-5; 7 positions match TRBD2. In germline, CDR1 is PRHDT, CDR2 FYEKMQ (reference sequence). Trimming removed 5 bases from V and 8 bases from J; junction bases left unmatched: 14. The CDR3 is 15 amino acids. Here the CDR3 reads CASSPRPGTTETQYS. The CDR3 nucleotides are TGTGCCAGCAGCCCCCGGCCCGGGACTACAGAAACCCAGTACTCC.

On this clonotype: Since the CDR3 does not end with the conserved phenylalanine or tryptophan, this likely comes from a read error. V usage is TRBV29-1 and J usage is TRBJ1-2; TRBD1 might be the D (5 bases). The CDR3 contains 11 residues. CDR1 is SQVTM, CDR2 ANQGSEA, per germline. The CDR3 region has the DNA TGCAGCGTTAGGGGCCTCTATGACTACACCATC. Encoded protein: CSVRGLYDYTI.